Listed below are T cell receptor beta chains from one sample, sequenced in a study of blood T cell repertoires in COVID-19. Profiling relied on immunoSEQ multiplex PCR, and the TCRdb table lists in-frame clones only, not all of them. Among fewer than 150,000 clones listed, about nine tenths were seen once. The material sequenced was peripheral blood. Receptors originate from a man in his fifties or sixties with active or convalescent COVID-19. Both conserved end residues are part of each CDR3. The order of the fields is D gene, J gene, V gene, CDR3 protein. D genes are given only for firm matches.

NA	TRBJ1-1	TRBV12-3/TRBV12-4	CASSQTVLAEAFF
NA	TRBJ2-3	TRBV28	CASSPILGVGTDTQYF
TRBD1	TRBJ1-5	TRBV28	CASNWGRGRQPQHF
NA	TRBJ1-4	TRBV29-1	CSVARGEKLFF
NA	TRBJ2-1	TRBV5-1	CASSLDSGNYNEQFF
TRBD1	TRBJ2-7	TRBV5-6	CASSLDRTYEQYF
TRBD2	TRBJ2-2	TRBV10-3	CAISGGAGAPPNTGELFF
TRBD1	TRBJ2-3	TRBV6-4	CASSATGQGDTQYF
NA	TRBJ1-4	TRBV28	CASSSQGPNEKLFF
NA	TRBJ2-7	TRBV14	CASSQVGFEQYF
TRBD2	TRBJ2-1	TRBV10-2	CASSFSSGRIKSYNEQFF
NA	TRBJ2-7	TRBV6-4	CASSVEDSPSYEQYF
NA	TRBJ1-5	TRBV2	CASEPGGRQPQHF
TRBD1	TRBJ2-2	TRBV5-1	CASSSSDRGGWAGELFF
NA	TRBJ2-7	TRBV28	CASSEGGTIWLYEQYF